These 31 T cell receptor beta chains originate from one sample sequenced in a study of vaccination effects on CD4 cells after COVID-19 (dated by TCRdb to between 2022 and 2023). Library generation was performed with the immunoSEQ multiplex PCR assay. In TCRdb, the immuneACCESS table is reduced to in-frame sequences with V and J assigned. These tables do not hold every clone; where another copy was compared, an unresolved V gene accounts for under half, and the others remain unexplained. The sample table contains around 16,000 clones; only one count was recorded for 60% to 85% of them. The ten largest clones add up to around 18% of the sample. In the ViraFEST assay, PBMC were stimulated with viral peptide pools, and TCR sequencing was then used to find antigen-specific CD4+ T cell clonotypes based on their expansion. After approximately 11 days of culture, CD4+ T cells were isolated with the EasySep CD4+ T cell isolation kit. Each participant received two doses of an mRNA SARS-CoV-2 vaccine, either BNT162b2 or mRNA-1273.

These TCRs are of unknown antigen specificity. This specimen was CD4+ T cells from PBMCs cultured with HCoV-NL63 spike peptides, taken after COVID-19 vaccination. Sample cell subset or site, as interpreted from the label and publication: HCoV-NL63 spike overlapping peptide pool stimulation. Receptors were obtained from a human donor who received a COVID-19 vaccine.

The chain uses TRBV11-2 and TRBJ2-7; tentative D call: TRBD2 (5 bases). Germline V lookup: CDR1 SGHAT, CDR2 FQNNGV. CDR3 length equals 16 residues. The V gene lost 1 base and the J gene lost 3 bases, with 16 bases spanning the gap. The CDR3 is CASSLGRVRQHYEQYF. As DNA, the CDR3 is TGTGCCAGCAGCTTAGGGCGGGTGCGGCAGCACTACGAGCAGTACTTC. Complete variable domain (other parts from reference TRBV11-2 and TRBJ2-7): EAGVAQSPRYKIIEKRQSVAFWCNPISGHATLYWYQQILGQGPKLLIQFQNNGVVDDSQLPKDRFSAERLKGVDSTLKIQPAKLEDSAVYLCASSLGRVRQHYEQYFGPGTRLTVT.

CDR3 bases: TGTGCCAGCTCACCAAATAGCGGGAGGGCCGGGGATACGCAGTATTTT. Residues: CASSPNSGRAGDTQYF. V and J are TRBV18 and TRBJ2-3; TRBD2 agrees at 11 bases. The CDR3 covers 16 residues. The germline CDR1 and CDR2 sequences are KGHSH and LQKENI. V lost 2 bases to trimming and J lost 6 bases; unmatched junction nucleotides: 7.

This rearrangement joins TRBV7-8 to TRBJ2-5, with 10 bases lining up with TRBD2. After removal of 2 bases from V and 2 bases from J, the junction contained 20 bases not matched to a gene. Germline V gives CDR1 SGHVS, CDR2 FQNEAQ. This CDR3 spans 21 amino acids. CDR3 DNA sequence: TGTGCCAGCAGCTTACGGTGGCCCGGCCAGCGGGGGGGCCTCTCACAAGAGACCCAGTACTTC. The encoded protein is CASSLRWPGQRGGLSQETQYF.

This rearrangement joins TRBV29-1 to TRBJ2-1; 8 bases line up with TRBD2. Looked up from germline, CDR1 is SQVTM and CDR2 is ANQGSEA. The CDR3 covers 13 residues. V was clipped by 7 bases and J by 4 bases; unmatched bases: 6. The CDR3 protein is CSGGLVDYNEQFF. In DNA, the CDR3 is TGCAGCGGGGGACTAGTCGATTACAATGAGCAGTTCTTC.

The CDR3 loop reads CASSIKQGALNTGELFF. The CDR3 region has the DNA TGTGCCAGCAGCATAAAACAGGGGGCGCTGAACACCGGGGAGCTGTTTTTT. The chain combines TRBV9 with TRBJ2-2, with 9 bases that match TRBD1. Germline CDR1 is SGDLS and CDR2 is YYNGEE. This CDR3 is 17 amino acids long. V shed 4 bases and J 1 base; nucleotides not matched to a gene: 8.

This chain connects TRBV7-9 to TRBJ1-3, with a tentative D call TRBD1 (6 bases). The CDR3 contains 15 residues. The germline V gene has CDR1 SEHNR and CDR2 FQNEAQ (reference sequence). The ends were cut back, 1 base at V and 4 bases at J, with 11 bases in the middle. The CDR3 DNA reads TGTGCCAGCAGCTTAGTCTCCGGGACAGGAAACACCATATATTTT. Protein product: CASSLVSGTGNTIYF.

The rearrangement joins TRBV30 to TRBJ1-6; D unclear. This CDR3 is built from 13 residues. Per germline, CDR1 GTSNPN and CDR2 SVGIG (reference sequence). V gave up 3 bases and J gave up 3 bases, with 6 bases separating them. CDR3 region: CAWRLIYNSPLHF. DNA of the CDR3: TGTGCCTGGAGGCTAATCTATAATTCACCCCTCCACTTT.

The genes are TRBV12-5 and TRBJ1-2; no definite D call. Germline V gene data show CDR1 as LGHNT and CDR2 as FRNRAP. Trimming cost V 1 base and J 4 bases, with 16 bases left between them. The CDR3 consists of 16 residues. CDR3 amino acids: CASGLEGRHEGYGYTF. The CDR3 bases are TGTGCTAGTGGTTTGGAGGGCCGGCACGAGGGCTATGGCTACACCTTC.

The chain combines TRBV30 with TRBJ1-1, with 8 nucleotides matching TRBD1. After removal of 3 bases from V and 12 bases from J, the junction contained 3 bases not matched to a gene. The germline V gene has CDR1 GTSNPN and CDR2 SVGIG (reference sequence). This CDR3 has 10 amino acids. CDR3 in DNA: TGTGCCTGGAGCCAGGGGGCAACTTTCTTT. Translating gives CAWSQGATFF.

The chain recombines TRBV24-1 with TRBJ2-3; the D is unclear. Trimming cost V 6 bases and J 2 bases, with 8 bases left between them. The CDR3 is 13 residues long. The V gene's germline CDR1 is KGHDR and CDR2 SFDVKD. The CDR3 DNA follows: TGTGCCACCAGTCTAAAAAACACAGATACGCAGTATTTT. It translates to CATSLKNTDTQYF.

V and J are TRBV7-2 and TRBJ1-1; 7 positions match TRBD1. Germline V gene data show CDR1 as SGHTA and CDR2 as FQGNSA. The CDR3 loop spans 13 amino acids. V lost 3 bases to trimming and J lost 7 bases; unmatched junction nucleotides: 5. Here the CDR3 reads CASSLTGTHEAFF. The CDR3 coding sequence is TGTGCCAGCAGCTTGACAGGGACGCATGAAGCTTTCTTT.

The chain carries TRBV11-3 and TRBJ2-3; either TRBD1 or TRBD2 may supply D (6 bases each). Germline V gives CDR1 SGHNT, CDR2 YENEEA. Trimming cost V 4 bases and J 1 base, with 15 bases left between them. The CDR3 consists of 16 residues. CDR3 protein: CASSSGASPGTDTQYF. In DNA form, the CDR3 reads TGTGCCAGCAGCTCGGGGGCCTCTCCCGGCACAGATACGCAGTATTTT.

This clone was found a few times. The chain uses TRBV27 and TRBJ2-7; 8 nucleotides align to TRBD1. Germline values: CDR1 MNHEY, CDR2 SMNVEV (reference sequence). This CDR3 comprises 14 residues. J was trimmed by 3 bases and V by 4 bases; bases with no gene match: 5. The CDR3 bases are TGTGCCAGCAGTTCCACCGGGACAGGCTACGAGCAGTACTTC. Its protein product is CASSSTGTGYEQYF.

The chain couples TRBV3-1 (or the pseudogene TRBV3-2) to TRBJ2-6; weak D call: TRBD2 (7 bases). This CDR3 spans 17 amino acids. Germline V gives CDR1 LGHDT, CDR2 YNNKEL (reference sequence). V lost 6 bases and J lost 2, with 17 bases in between. This CDR3 reads CASRGIAGAPGANVLTF. As DNA, the CDR3 is TGTGCCAGCAGGGGGATCGCGGGGGCACCTGGGGCCAACGTCCTGACTTTC.

The chain carries TRBV29-1 and TRBJ1-1, with a possible D match to TRBD1 (5 bases). The CDR3 spans 10 residues. V shed 7 bases and J shed 4 bases, with 7 bases lying between them. Germline V lookup: CDR1 SQVTM, CDR2 ANQGSEA. The CDR3 reads CSAGTTEAFF. DNA for the CDR3: TGCAGCGCCGGGACCACTGAAGCTTTCTTT.

CDR3 sequence: CASSEYTGGADEKLFF. CDR3 bases: TGTGCCAGCAGTGAATATACAGGGGGCGCTGATGAAAAACTGTTTTTT. The chain links TRBV25-1 to TRBJ1-4; 9 bases match TRBD1. Germline trimming cut 0 bases from V and 6 bases from J; bases unmatched to any gene: 5. CDR3 length: 16 amino acids. From germline, CDR1 is MGHDK and CDR2 SYGVNS.

This chain uses TRBV6-4 with TRBJ1-5; D is uncertain. Germline V gene data show CDR1 as MRHNA and CDR2 as SNTAGT. The CDR3 covers 15 residues. V was pared by 4 bases and J by 1 base, with 11 bases between. Written as DNA, the CDR3 is TGTGCCAGCAGTGTGGACGGTTCAAGCAATCAGCCCCAGCATTTT. This translates into CASSVDGSSNQPQHF.

This CDR3 reads CASSNSPGQGASGGSPLHF. DNA of the CDR3: TGCGCCAGCAGTAACTCCCCGGGACAGGGGGCGAGCGGGGGTTCACCCCTCCACTTT. This chain links TRBV23-1 with TRBJ1-6; 12 positions match TRBD1. TRBV23-1 is identified as an open reading frame with a role that is uncertain. This CDR3 is built from 19 residues. The J segment lost 9 bases and the V segment lost 5 bases, leaving 17 bases of the junction unmatched.

V is TRBV7-9 and J is TRBJ1-2, with D perhaps TRBD1 (5 bases). Germline loops: CDR1 SEHNR, CDR2 FQNEAQ (reference sequence). V was cut by 3 bases and J by 4 bases, with 6 bases left in between. The CDR3 covers 12 residues. The CDR3 nucleotides read TGTGCCAGCAGCTTCAGGGCCTATGGCTACACCTTC. Its protein product is CASSFRAYGYTF.

The chain combines TRBV21-1 with TRBJ2-2; whether TRBD1, the table's D call, matches the DNA was not checked. TRBV21-1 represents a pseudogene. This CDR3 is 16 amino acids long. CDR3 sequence reads: CASSNWWTGKIGELFF. The CDR3, as DNA: TGTGCCAGCAGCAACTGGTGGACAGGTAAGATCGGGGAGCTGTTTTTT.

This sequence joins TRBV19 and TRBJ2-3, with TRBD1 as a possible D gene (6 bases). The CDR3 sequence is 16 residues long. V lost 5 bases, J lost 2 bases, and 17 bases lay in between. The germline V gene encodes CDR1 LNHDA and CDR2 SQIVND (reference sequence). DNA for the CDR3: TGTGCCAGTAGTGCCCCTGACAGGTCCCTCACAGATACGCAGTATTTT. The encoded protein is CASSAPDRSLTDTQYF.

The chain joins TRBV7-2 to TRBJ1-6; D not resolved. Germline V gene sequence: CDR1 SGHTA, CDR2 FQGNSA. The CDR3 is 15 residues long. V lost 2 bases to trimming and J lost 5 bases, with 10 bases between them. The CDR3 nucleotides read TGTGCCAGCAGCTTACAACGACTCGATAATTCACCCCTCCACTTT. Its protein is CASSLQRLDNSPLHF. Combining the CDR3 with reference TRBV7-2 and TRBJ1-6 gives the whole variable domain GAGVSQSPSNKVTEKGKDVELRCDPISGHTALYWYRQSLGQGLEFLIYFQGNSAPDKSGLPSDRFSAERTGGSVSTLTIQRTQQEDSAVYLCASSLQRLDNSPLHFGNGTRLTVT.

This clone was seen once. The J gene is TRBJ2-3, the V gene TRBV3-1 (or the pseudogene TRBV3-2), with D possibly matching TRBD2 (6 bases). The CDR3 spans 15 residues. V lost 3 bases to trimming and J lost 2 bases, with 12 bases between them. Germline V lookup: CDR1 LGHDT, CDR2 YNNKEL (reference sequence). CDR3 in amino acids: CASSQAGPITDTQYF. The CDR3 DNA sequence: TGTGCCAGCAGCCAGGCGGGACCCATCACAGATACGCAGTATTTT.

The chain couples TRBV15 to TRBJ2-4; 10 bases match TRBD2. V dropped 5 bases and J dropped 1; count of bases not matched to a gene: 5. This CDR3 has 16 residues. Germline CDR1 and CDR2: LNHNV and YYDKDF (reference sequence). As DNA, the CDR3 is TGTGCCACCAGCCTTGGGACTAGCGAGGCCAAAAACATTCAGTACTTC. It specifies CATSLGTSEAKNIQYF.

This clone was detected once. V usage is TRBV9 and J usage is TRBJ2-3; D not resolved. The germline CDR1 and CDR2 sequences are SGDLS and YYNGEE. The CDR3 is made up of 14 amino acids. V was shortened by 3 bases and J by 0 bases, with 8 bases between the two germline ends. CDR3 coding DNA: TGTGCCAGCAGCGCAGCAACTAGCACAGATACGCAGTATTTT. Encoded protein: CASSAATSTDTQYF.

The J gene is TRBJ1-2, the V gene TRBV5-6; 7 positions agree with TRBD1. The CDR3 length is 15 residues. In germline, CDR1 is SGHDT, CDR2 YYEEEE. Trimming removed 3 bases from V and 2 bases from J; junction bases left unmatched: 7. Here the CDR3 reads CASSSAGQQNYGYTF. The CDR3 DNA follows: TGTGCCAGCAGCTCCGCGGGACAGCAGAACTATGGCTACACCTTC. The full variable domain, in which reference TRBV5-6 and TRBJ1-2 provide the parts outside the CDR3, is DAGVTQSPTHLIKTRGQQVTLRCSPKSGHDTVSWYQQALGQGPQFIFQYYEEEERQRGNFPDRFSGHQFPNYSSELNVNALLLGDSALYLCASSSAGQQNYGYTFGSGTRLTVV.

The J gene is TRBJ2-1, the V gene TRBV21-1; TRBD1 is taken as the D call from the table, unchecked against the DNA. TRBV21-1 is described as a pseudogene. The CDR3 length is 13 residues. The CDR3 region is CASNLLQGNEQFF. The CDR3 DNA sequence: TGTGCCAGCAACCTTCTACAGGGGAATGAGCAGTTCTTC.

J is TRBJ2-1 and V is TRBV11-3; weak D call: TRBD2 (5 bases). V was clipped by 6 bases and J by 0 bases, with 12 bases between them. Per the germline V gene, CDR1 is SGHNT and CDR2 is YENEEA. This CDR3 is 15 amino acids long. The chain's CDR3 is CASSSTGNSYNEQFF. The DNA for the CDR3 is TGTGCCAGCAGTTCGACGGGGAACTCCTACAATGAGCAGTTCTTC.

The chain has TRBV4-3 and TRBJ2-2, with TRBD1 as a possible D gene (6 bases). The CDR3 is made up of 14 amino acids. Trimming stripped 4 bases from V and 5 bases from J, with 11 bases between. Germline loops: CDR1 LGHNA, CDR2 YSLEER. CDR3 bases: TGCGCCAGCAGCCTCCAGGGGCTAACCGGGGAGCTGTTTTTT. This encodes CASSLQGLTGELFF.

The chain links TRBV13 to TRBJ2-3, with TRBD2 matching 12 bases. The CDR3 covers 19 residues. Germline CDR1 is PRHDT and CDR2 is FYEKMQ (reference sequence). V dropped 0 bases and J dropped 0; count of bases not matched to a gene: 7. The CDR3 loop is CASSLGGGLAGASTDTQYF. CDR3 in DNA: TGTGCCAGCAGCTTAGGAGGGGGACTAGCGGGCGCTAGCACAGATACGCAGTATTTT.

This clone appeared once. The chain joins TRBV7-2 to TRBJ2-7; 7 bases align to TRBD2. The CDR3 spans 17 residues. Germline V gene sequence: CDR1 SGHTA, CDR2 FQGNSA. J gave up 0 bases and V 5 bases, and 13 bases lay outside the gene matches. The CDR3 loop reads CASSPRWAGVVSYEQYF. In nucleotides, the CDR3 is TGTGCCAGCAGCCCCCGTTGGGCGGGGGTCGTCTCCTACGAGCAGTACTTC.